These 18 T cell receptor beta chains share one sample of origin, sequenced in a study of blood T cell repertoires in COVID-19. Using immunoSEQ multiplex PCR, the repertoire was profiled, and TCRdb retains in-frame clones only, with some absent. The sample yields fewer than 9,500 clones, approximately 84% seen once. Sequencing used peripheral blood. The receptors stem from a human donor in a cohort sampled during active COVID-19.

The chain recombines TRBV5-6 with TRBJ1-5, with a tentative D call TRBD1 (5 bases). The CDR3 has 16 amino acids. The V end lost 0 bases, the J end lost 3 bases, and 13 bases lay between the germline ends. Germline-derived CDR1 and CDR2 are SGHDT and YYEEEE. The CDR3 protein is CASSLAGGSNNQPQHF. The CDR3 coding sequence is TGTGCCAGCAGCTTGGCGGGGGGAAGTAACAATCAGCCCCAGCATTTT.

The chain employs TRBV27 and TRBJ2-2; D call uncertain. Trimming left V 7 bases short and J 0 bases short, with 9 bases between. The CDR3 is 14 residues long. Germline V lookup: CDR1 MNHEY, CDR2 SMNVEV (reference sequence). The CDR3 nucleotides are TGTGCCAGCACCCCGTTCGCGAACACCGGGGAGCTGTTTTTT. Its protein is CASTPFANTGELFF.

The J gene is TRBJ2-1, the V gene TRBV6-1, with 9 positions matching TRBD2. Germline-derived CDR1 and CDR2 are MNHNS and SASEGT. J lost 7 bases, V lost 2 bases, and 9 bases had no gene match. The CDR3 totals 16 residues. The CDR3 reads CASSEWREGPRNEQFF. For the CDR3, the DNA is TGTGCCAGCAGTGAATGGCGGGAGGGGCCGAGGAATGAGCAGTTCTTC.

CDR3 loop: CASSISAGDSYEQYV. In DNA form, the CDR3 reads TGTGCCAGTAGTATTAGCGCAGGCGACTCCTACGAGCAGTACGTC. The chain combines TRBV19 with TRBJ2-7, with a tentative D call TRBD2 (5 bases). V shed 3 bases and J shed 0 bases, with 12 bases lying between them. CDR3 length: 15 amino acids. Germline V gene data show CDR1 as LNHDA and CDR2 as SQIVND (reference sequence).

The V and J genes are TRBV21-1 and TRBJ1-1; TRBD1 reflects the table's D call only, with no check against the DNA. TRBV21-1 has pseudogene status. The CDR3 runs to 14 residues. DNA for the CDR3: TGTGCCAGCAGCAAAGGGGACAGGGAGAATGAAGCTTTCTTT. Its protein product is CASSKGDRENEAFF.

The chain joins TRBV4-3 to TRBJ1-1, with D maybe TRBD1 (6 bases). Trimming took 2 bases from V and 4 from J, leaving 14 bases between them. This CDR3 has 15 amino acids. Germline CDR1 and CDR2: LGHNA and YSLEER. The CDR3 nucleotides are TGCGCCAGCAGCCAAAAACAGGGCGGGGGCACTGAAGCTTTCTTT. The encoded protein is CASSQKQGGGTEAFF.

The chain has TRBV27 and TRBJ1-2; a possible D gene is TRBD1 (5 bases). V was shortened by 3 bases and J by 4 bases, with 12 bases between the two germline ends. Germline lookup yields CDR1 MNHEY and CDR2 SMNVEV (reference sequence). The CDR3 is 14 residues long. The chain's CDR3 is CASSLQGYGYGYTF. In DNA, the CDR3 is TGTGCCAGCAGTTTGCAGGGCTATGGCTATGGCTACACCTTC.

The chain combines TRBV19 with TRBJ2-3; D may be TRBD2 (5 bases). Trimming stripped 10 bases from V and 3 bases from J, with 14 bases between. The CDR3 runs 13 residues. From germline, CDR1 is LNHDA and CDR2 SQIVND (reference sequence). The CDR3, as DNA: TGTGCCACCGAGCAACTAGGGACAGATACGCAGTATTTT. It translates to CATEQLGTDTQYF.

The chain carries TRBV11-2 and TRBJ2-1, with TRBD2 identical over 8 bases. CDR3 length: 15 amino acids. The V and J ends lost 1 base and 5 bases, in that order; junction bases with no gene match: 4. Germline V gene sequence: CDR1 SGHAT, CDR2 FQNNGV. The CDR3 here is CASSLGAGGNNEQFF. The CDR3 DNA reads TGTGCCAGCAGCTTAGGGGCGGGGGGCAACAATGAGCAGTTCTTC.

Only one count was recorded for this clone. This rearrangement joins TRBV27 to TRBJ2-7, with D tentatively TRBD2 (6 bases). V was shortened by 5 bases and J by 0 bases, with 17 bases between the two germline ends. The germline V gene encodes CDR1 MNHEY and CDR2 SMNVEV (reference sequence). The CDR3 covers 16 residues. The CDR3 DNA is TGTGCCAGCAGTCCCACTGGACTACCCAGCTCCTACGAGCAGTACTTC. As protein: CASSPTGLPSSYEQYF.

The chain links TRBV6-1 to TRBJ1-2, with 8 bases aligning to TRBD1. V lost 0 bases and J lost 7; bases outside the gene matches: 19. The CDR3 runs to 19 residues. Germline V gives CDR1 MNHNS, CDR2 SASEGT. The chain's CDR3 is CASSEALTTGANRGVGYTF. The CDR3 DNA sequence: TGTGCCAGCAGTGAAGCGTTGACGACAGGGGCCAACAGGGGGGTTGGCTACACCTTC.

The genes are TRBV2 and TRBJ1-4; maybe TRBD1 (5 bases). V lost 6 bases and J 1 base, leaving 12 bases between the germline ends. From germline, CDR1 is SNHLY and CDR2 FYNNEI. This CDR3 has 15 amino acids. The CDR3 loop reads CASRGQKLTNEKLFF. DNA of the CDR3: TGTGCCAGCAGGGGGCAGAAACTAACTAATGAAAAACTGTTTTTT. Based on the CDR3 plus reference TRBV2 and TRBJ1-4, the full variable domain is EPEVTQTPSHQVTQMGQEVILRCVPISNHLYFYWYRQILGQKVEFLVSFYNNEISEKSEIFDDQFSVERPDGSNFTLKIRSTKLEDSAMYFCASRGQKLTNEKLFFGSGTQLSVL.

The CDR3 region has the DNA TGCGCCAGCAGCTTGACTGGACAGGGGGCTAGTTCACCCCTCCACTTT. Protein: CASSLTGQGASSPLHF. This chain joins TRBV5-1 and TRBJ1-6, with TRBD1 identical over 11 bases. V dropped 1 base and J dropped 9; count of bases not matched to a gene: 6. The CDR3 length is 16 residues. CDR1 is SGHRS, CDR2 YFSETQ, per germline.

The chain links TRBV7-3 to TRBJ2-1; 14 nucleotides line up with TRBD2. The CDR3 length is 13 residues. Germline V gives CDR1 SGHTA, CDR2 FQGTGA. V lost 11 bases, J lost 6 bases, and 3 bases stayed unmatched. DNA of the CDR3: TGTGCCTCCGGACTAGCGGGGGGCAATGAGCAGTTCTTC. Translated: CASGLAGGNEQFF.

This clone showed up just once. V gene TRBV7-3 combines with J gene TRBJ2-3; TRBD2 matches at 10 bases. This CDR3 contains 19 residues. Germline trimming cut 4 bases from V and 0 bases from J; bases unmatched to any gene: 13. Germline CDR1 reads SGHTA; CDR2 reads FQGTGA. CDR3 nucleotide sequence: TGTGCCAGCAGCTCCCGCGGGCTAGCGGGAGATGGGAGCACAGATACGCAGTATTTT. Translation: CASSSRGLAGDGSTDTQYF.

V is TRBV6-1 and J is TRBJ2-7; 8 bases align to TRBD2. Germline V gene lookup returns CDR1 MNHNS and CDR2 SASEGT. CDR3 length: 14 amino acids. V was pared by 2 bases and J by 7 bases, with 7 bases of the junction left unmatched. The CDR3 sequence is CASSEFPVAGEQYV. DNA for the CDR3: TGTGCCAGCAGTGAATTTCCGGTAGCGGGGGAGCAGTACGTC.

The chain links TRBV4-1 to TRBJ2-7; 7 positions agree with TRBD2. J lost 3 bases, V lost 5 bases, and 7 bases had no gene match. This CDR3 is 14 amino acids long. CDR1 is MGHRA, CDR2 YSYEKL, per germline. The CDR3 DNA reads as TGCGCCAGCAGCGTATCTCCGGGGGGCTACGAGCAGTACGTC. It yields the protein CASSVSPGGYEQYV.

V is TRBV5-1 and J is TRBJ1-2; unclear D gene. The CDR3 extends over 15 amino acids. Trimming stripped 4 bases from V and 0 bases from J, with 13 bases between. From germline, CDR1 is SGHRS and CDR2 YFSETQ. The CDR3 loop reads CASSTGLIANYGYTF. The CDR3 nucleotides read TGCGCCAGCAGCACCGGGTTAATAGCTAACTATGGCTACACCTTC.